At least ten counts were recorded for the clone carrying this TCR beta chain. Measured with immunoSEQ multiplex PCR; TCRdb has only the in-frame clones, and not every one. The data contain about 45,000 clones, roughly 60% of them seen just once; the ten biggest clones take up around a sixth. This sample stems from a study of radiotherapy plus CTLA-4 blockade in lung cancer. CDR1 and CDR2 (germline): PRHDT, FYEKMQ (reference sequence). This CDR3 has 15 amino acids. V lost 4 bases to trimming and J lost 4 bases; unmatched junction nucleotides: 6. The gene calls are TRBV13 and TRBJ2-7; TRBD1 aligns across 11 bases. The specimen was peripheral blood, collected from a patient treated with radiotherapy plus ipilimumab. The TCR sequence derives from a human donor with non-small cell lung cancer who had a partial response to radiotherapy plus ipilimumab. CDR3 sequence (DNA): TGTGCCAGCAGCTATGGACAGGGGGCAATGTACGAGCAGTACTTC. Protein sequence: CASSYGQGAMYEQYF.